This entry lists 5 T cell receptor beta chains sequenced from one sample in a study of blood T cell repertoires in COVID-19. The data were produced by immunoSEQ multiplex PCR, yet TCRdb's version contains in-frame clones alone and is incomplete. This sample has roughly 330,000 clones, with approximately 85% found just once. The specimen was peripheral blood. These receptors were collected from a woman in her forties or fifties with acute or convalescent COVID-19.

The chain links TRBV4-1 to TRBJ2-6; weak D call: TRBD1 (6 bases). This CDR3 spans 14 amino acids. Germline lookup yields CDR1 MGHRA and CDR2 YSYEKL. The V end lost 6 bases, the J end lost 4 bases, and 10 bases lay between the germline ends. In DNA, the CDR3 is TGCGCCAGCAGTAGGGGGATGGGGGCCAACGTCCTGACTTTC. This codes for CASSRGMGANVLTF.

The chain joins TRBV27 to TRBJ2-1; the match to TRBD2 covers 8 bases. The junction had 9 bases not matched to a gene; V was cut back by 3 bases and J by 8 bases. The CDR3 consists of 15 residues. Looked up from germline, CDR1 is MNHEY and CDR2 is SMNVEV (reference sequence). The CDR3 coding sequence is TGTGCCAGCAGTTTCCTCGCGGGAGGAGGATATGAGCAGTTCTTC. This encodes CASSFLAGGGYEQFF.

The chain combines TRBV10-3 with TRBJ2-1; 10 bases fit TRBD1. The CDR3 contains 17 residues. Germline loops: CDR1 ENHRY, CDR2 SYGVKD. J lost 10 bases, V lost 6 bases, and 18 bases had no gene match. The CDR3: CAISSTGTGEGRAEQFF. CDR3 nucleotide sequence: TGTGCCATCAGCTCTACCGGGACAGGGGAGGGTAGGGCCGAGCAGTTCTTC.

The chain carries TRBV7-2 and TRBJ2-5; 12 bases match TRBD2. The CDR3 sequence is 16 residues long. V was clipped by 5 bases and J by 5 bases; unmatched bases: 9. The germline V gene has CDR1 SGHTA and CDR2 FQGNSA. The CDR3 protein is CASSARSSGRAETQYF. Written as DNA, the CDR3 is TGTGCCAGCAGCGCCCGGTCTAGCGGGAGGGCGGAGACCCAGTACTTC. The full variable domain, with the rest looked up from reference TRBV7-2 and TRBJ2-5, is GAGVSQSPSNKVTEKGKDVELRCDPISGHTALYWYRQSLGQGLEFLIYFQGNSAPDKSGLPSDRFSAERTGGSVSTLTIQRTQQEDSAVYLCASSARSSGRAETQYFGPGTRLLVL.

The V gene is TRBV2, the J gene TRBJ1-2, with a possible D match to TRBD1 (5 bases). CDR3 length: 14 amino acids. V was pared by 3 bases and J by 6 bases, with 14 bases between. The germline V gene encodes CDR1 SNHLY and CDR2 FYNNEI. The CDR3, as DNA: TGTGCCAGCAGTGACCGGGGGGGTGGGCATGGCTACACCTTC. Protein product: CASSDRGGGHGYTF.